This T cell receptor beta chain was captured in a study of T cells in Graves' hyperthyroidism and ophthalmopathy. As for this clonotype: Its specificity is not known.

Per the germline V gene, CDR1 is SQVTM and CDR2 is ANQGSEA. The CDR3 has 12 residues. Between the trimmed V and J ends, which lost 7 bases and 0 bases, there was a span of 10 bases. Criteria for exclusion of patients were uncontrolled infection, other autoimmune disease, pregnancy or lactation. Each diagnosis drew on symptoms, thyroxine, TRAb, thyroid ultrasound and orbital computed tomography findings. Amplified TCR beta CDR3 regions came from RNA transcripts. HTBI primers were the set used in a first-round RT-PCR of the TCR CDR3. TCRdb independently ran MiXCR on the multiplex PCR reads; one entry per CDR3 protein. The repertoire has 540,000 or so distinct CDR3 sequences, 35% to 55% of them found once; the top ten carry roughly 19%. Study-level findings and limits: Blood also held most thyroid clonotypes expanded beyond 0.001.

Specimen: peripheral blood or thyroid tissue (not recorded which). The V and J genes are TRBV29-1 and TRBJ2-7; D gene ambiguous. This sequence was found in an adult woman with Graves' disease, either hyperthyroidism or ophthalmopathy (not recorded which). CDR3 in DNA: TGCAGCGCGGATGCTCACTCCTACGAGCAGTACTTC. Residues: CSADAHSYEQYF.